The 32 T cell receptor beta chains below all came from one sample that was sequenced in a study of T cell responses to AZD1222 COVID-19 vaccine. The repertoire was sequenced with immunoSEQ multiplex PCR; TCRdb's copy has only in-frame clones and lacks some. In the table there are some 100,000 clones, about nine tenths of which are singletons. The source was peripheral blood, collected on day 0 of AZD1222 vaccination. These receptor sequences come from an adult in good health.

The chain couples TRBV7-2 to TRBJ2-7; D is possibly TRBD2 (5 bases). Germline CDR1 and CDR2: SGHTA and FQGNSA. V lost 2 bases, J lost 4 bases, and 12 bases lay in between. The CDR3 is made up of 14 amino acids. The CDR3 reads CASSLWQEEYEQYF. The CDR3 DNA reads as TGTGCCAGCAGCTTATGGCAGGAGGAGTACGAGCAGTACTTC.

The rearrangement joins TRBV14 to TRBJ2-4; D uncertain. Trimming took off 0 bases at V and 0 bases at J, with 3 bases between the two ends. The CDR3 spans 14 residues. Germline V gene sequence: CDR1 SGHDN, CDR2 FVKESK. The CDR3 sequence is CASSQELAKNIQYF. Written as DNA, the CDR3 is TGTGCCAGCAGCCAAGAGTTAGCCAAAAACATTCAGTACTTC.

V usage is TRBV7-8 and J usage is TRBJ1-5; a possible D gene is TRBD1 (5 bases). Germline V gene sequence: CDR1 SGHVS, CDR2 FQNEAQ. The CDR3 runs 16 residues. The ends were cut back, 3 bases at V and 0 bases at J, with 12 bases in the middle. CDR3 coding DNA: TGTGCCAGCAGCTTTCTACGGGGGACTAGCAATCAGCCCCAGCATTTT. The encoded protein is CASSFLRGTSNQPQHF. Drawing the rest from reference TRBV7-8 and TRBJ1-5, the complete variable domain is GAGVSQSPRYKVAKRGQDVALRCDPISGHVSLFWYQQALGQGPEFLTYFQNEAQLDKSGLPSDRFFAERPEGSVSTLKIQRTQQEDSAVYLCASSFLRGTSNQPQHFGDGTRLSIL.

The rearrangement links TRBV5-1 to TRBJ1-6, with D perhaps TRBD1 (5 bases). Germline CDR1 and CDR2: SGHRS and YFSETQ. V was trimmed by 1 base and J by 14 bases, leaving 16 bases between them. The CDR3 runs 14 residues. CDR3 in amino acids: CASSLPGGGDALHF. CDR3 coding DNA: TGCGCCAGCAGCTTGCCGGGGGGAGGTGATGCCCTCCACTTT.

This chain links TRBV6-2 or TRBV6-3 with TRBJ2-2; D gene uncertain. CDR3 length equals 14 residues. V was pared by 2 bases and J by 1 base, with 5 bases between. Germline values: CDR1 MNHEY, CDR2 SVGEGT. Here the CDR3 DNA reads TGTGCCAGCAGTTACGACCGGAACACCGGGGAGCTGTTTTTT. Translated: CASSYDRNTGELFF.

The chain combines TRBV28 with TRBJ2-3; perhaps TRBD1 as D (5 bases). This CDR3 has 12 residues. The germline V gene encodes CDR1 MDHEN and CDR2 SYDVKM. Trimming shortened V by 10 bases and J by 7 bases, and 15 bases separated the two germline ends. The CDR3 reads CATRESGNTQYF. DNA for the CDR3: TGTGCCACCAGGGAATCAGGGAATACGCAGTATTTT.

The genes are TRBV4-1 and TRBJ1-1, with D unclear. CDR1 is MGHRA, CDR2 YSYEKL, per germline. V lost 3 bases to trimming and J lost 5 bases, with 10 bases between them. The CDR3 runs to 13 residues. CDR3 nucleotides: TGCGCCAGCAGCCAGGGCGGGTTAACTGAAGCTTTCTTT. Residues: CASSQGGLTEAFF.

The chain links TRBV30 to TRBJ2-1, with D unresolved. The CDR3 has 13 residues. CDR1 and CDR2 from the germline V gene are GTSNPN and SVGIG (reference sequence). Deletions cut 2 bases from V and 6 bases from J, with 11 bases between. The CDR3 sequence is CAWSQGLTNEQFF. CDR3 nucleotide sequence: TGTGCCTGGAGTCAAGGGTTAACCAATGAGCAGTTCTTC.

DNA for the CDR3: TGTGCCAGCAGCTTAGGCGGGGGGCTCACAGATACGCAGTATTTT. It encodes CASSLGGGLTDTQYF. The chain employs TRBV7-2 and TRBJ2-3; 8 nucleotides align to TRBD2. Looked up from germline, CDR1 is SGHTA and CDR2 is FQGNSA. V dropped 1 base and J dropped 2; count of bases not matched to a gene: 2. This CDR3 contains 15 residues.

The gene calls are TRBV4-1 and TRBJ2-5, with D perhaps matching TRBD2 (5 bases). V was clipped by 3 bases and J by 5 bases, with 10 bases between them. This CDR3 has 13 residues. The V gene's germline CDR1 is MGHRA and CDR2 YSYEKL. The CDR3 DNA reads as TGCGCCAGCAGCCAGGCGGGTACGGAGACCCAGTACTTC. It is translated as CASSQAGTETQYF.

The gene calls are TRBV28 and TRBJ1-5, with a tentative D call TRBD1 (5 bases). V lost 5 bases and J 3 bases, leaving 11 bases between the germline ends. The CDR3 consists of 14 residues. Germline V gene lookup returns CDR1 MDHEN and CDR2 SYDVKM. CDR3 nucleotides: TGTGCCAGCAGTGCTGGGACGGTCAATCAGCCCCAGCATTTT. Translating gives CASSAGTVNQPQHF.

The gene calls are TRBV27 and TRBJ1-6, with 8 nucleotides matching TRBD1. Trimming at V came to 5 bases and at J to 9 bases, leaving 12 bases not matched to a gene. CDR3 length: 16 amino acids. Germline-derived CDR1 and CDR2 are MNHEY and SMNVEV (reference sequence). The CDR3 DNA is TGTGCCAGCAGTCCCACCCAGACAGGGGAGACTTCACCCCTCCACTTT. It yields the protein CASSPTQTGETSPLHF.

This sequence joins TRBV7-3 and TRBJ2-7, with 9 bases matching TRBD1. Looked up from germline, CDR1 is SGHTA and CDR2 is FQGTGA. With 2 bases clipped from V and 6 bases from J, the junction kept 11 bases outside the gene matches. The CDR3 spans 16 residues. The CDR3 coding sequence is TGTGCCAGCAGCTTAGGAGGGTCGGGACAGGGCCTCGAGCAGTACTTC. Residues: CASSLGGSGQGLEQYF.

V and J are TRBV3-1 (or the pseudogene TRBV3-2) and TRBJ1-4; maybe TRBD1 (5 bases). The CDR3 is 15 amino acids. Between the trimmed V and J ends, which lost 4 bases and 8 bases, there was a span of 17 bases. CDR1 and CDR2 from the germline V gene are LGHDT and YNNKEL (reference sequence). The CDR3 loop reads CASSPWEQGEEKLFF. The CDR3 DNA is TGTGCCAGCAGCCCATGGGAGCAGGGCGAGGAAAAACTGTTTTTT.

V is TRBV11-2 and J is TRBJ2-5, with a weak D call TRBD2 (5 bases). Deletions cut 5 bases from V and 4 bases from J, with 17 bases between. CDR1 is SGHAT and CDR2 is FQNNGV in the germline V gene. There are 15 residues in the CDR3. CDR3 residues: CASSAQRTGRETQYF. The DNA for the CDR3 is TGTGCCAGCAGCGCACAAAGGACGGGGAGAGAGACCCAGTACTTC. The full variable domain, rest sourced from reference TRBV11-2 and TRBJ2-5, is EAGVAQSPRYKIIEKRQSVAFWCNPISGHATLYWYQQILGQGPKLLIQFQNNGVVDDSQLPKDRFSAERLKGVDSTLKIQPAKLEDSAVYLCASSAQRTGRETQYFGPGTRLLVL.

The chain recombines TRBV2 with TRBJ1-6; D unclear. The V end was cut by 1 base, the J end by 11 bases, with 12 bases between. Germline V lookup: CDR1 SNHLY, CDR2 FYNNEI. The CDR3 loop spans 14 amino acids. The CDR3 DNA follows: TGTGCCAGCAGTGAAGGGCGCAGTAGGGCACCCCTCCACTTT. It encodes CASSEGRSRAPLHF.

Only a few counts were recorded for this clone. The genes are TRBV13 and TRBJ1-5; D is unclear. CDR1 and CDR2 from the germline V gene are PRHDT and FYEKMQ (reference sequence). With 0 bases removed from V and 4 bases from J, the gap between germline ends came to 10 bases. The CDR3 sequence is 15 residues long. The CDR3 coding sequence is TGTGCCAGCAGCTTAGGCCCTAGACAAAATCAGCCCCAGCATTTT. Its protein is CASSLGPRQNQPQHF.

The V and J genes are TRBV7-2 and TRBJ1-6, with D possibly TRBD1 on 5 matching bases. The CDR3 is 17 amino acids. Deletions cut 8 bases from V and 0 bases from J, with 17 bases between. Germline V gene lookup returns CDR1 SGHTA and CDR2 FQGNSA. The CDR3 region has the DNA TGTGCCAGCGAGCAAGGGGAGACCTTCTCCTATAATTCACCCCTCCACTTT. Its translation is CASEQGETFSYNSPLHF.

The V call is TRBV24-1, the J call TRBJ2-2, with 8 bases matching TRBD1. The junction had 0 bases not matched to a gene; V was cut back by 7 bases and J by 6 bases. The CDR3 is made up of 12 amino acids. Germline V CDR1 and CDR2: KGHDR, SFDVKD. CDR3 DNA: TGTGCCACCAGCAGGGGGCCCGGGGAGCTGTTTTTT. Amino acid sequence: CATSRGPGELFF.

This sequence joins TRBV6-5 and TRBJ1-4; TRBD1 matches at 12 bases. Germline V lookup: CDR1 MNHEY, CDR2 SVGAGI. The CDR3 has 14 residues. V was pared by 5 bases and J by 7 bases, with 2 bases of the junction left unmatched. CDR3 loop: CASSPGQGAEKLFF. The CDR3 DNA sequence: TGTGCCAGCAGTCCGGGACAGGGGGCTGAAAAACTGTTTTTT.

The V call is TRBV3-1 (or the pseudogene TRBV3-2), the J call TRBJ2-7; the D gene is possibly TRBD2 (6 bases). Trimming took off 4 bases at V and 2 bases at J, with 15 bases between the two ends. The CDR3 runs 15 residues. Germline CDR1 LGHDT, CDR2 YNNKEL (reference sequence). Here the CDR3 reads CASSPDGGITYEQYF. In nucleotides, the CDR3 is TGTGCCAGCAGCCCCGATGGGGGGATAACCTACGAGCAGTACTTC.

J is TRBJ1-1 and V is TRBV27; D unresolved. From germline, CDR1 is MNHEY and CDR2 SMNVEV (reference sequence). There are 13 residues in the CDR3. V lost 7 bases to trimming and J lost 1 base, with 10 bases between them. The CDR3 sequence: CASNGYQNTEAFF. CDR3 DNA sequence: TGTGCCAGCAATGGCTACCAGAACACTGAAGCTTTCTTT.

This chain joins TRBV19 and TRBJ2-1, with 8 nucleotides matching TRBD1. Looked up from germline, CDR1 is LNHDA and CDR2 is SQIVND (reference sequence). V shed 7 bases and J 4 bases; nucleotides not matched to a gene: 9. CDR3 size: 15 residues. The CDR3 sequence is CASTPGQGLYNEQFF. CDR3 bases: TGTGCCAGTACCCCCGGACAGGGATTATACAATGAGCAGTTCTTC.

The V gene is TRBV4-3, the J gene TRBJ1-4, with a possible D match to TRBD1 (5 bases). CDR1 is LGHNA, CDR2 YSLEER, per germline. Trimming took off 2 bases at V and 8 bases at J, with 9 bases between the two ends. This CDR3 has 13 residues. CDR3 sequence reads: CASSQRAGEKLFF. In DNA, the CDR3 is TGCGCCAGCAGCCAAAGGGCAGGGGAAAAACTGTTTTTT.

This chain joins TRBV18 and TRBJ2-1, with a possible D match to TRBD1 (5 bases). Germline V gives CDR1 KGHSH, CDR2 LQKENI. The CDR3 runs to 14 residues. Trimming cost V 8 bases and J 3 bases, with 14 bases left between them. CDR3 loop: CASQRQTDYNEQFF. CDR3 in DNA: TGTGCCAGCCAGCGACAGACCGACTACAATGAGCAGTTCTTC.

The rearrangement joins TRBV6-1 to TRBJ2-7; a possible D gene is TRBD1 (5 bases). CDR1 and CDR2 from the germline V gene are MNHNS and SASEGT. V was shortened by 2 bases and J by 0 bases, with 20 bases between the two germline ends. The CDR3 loop spans 18 amino acids. The CDR3 here is CASSEPRVSRYHSYEQYF. Here the CDR3 DNA reads TGTGCCAGCAGTGAACCCAGGGTGTCAAGGTACCACTCCTACGAGCAGTACTTC.

This CDR3 is CASSHGPEQYF. The CDR3 nucleotides read TGTGCCAGCAGCCATGGTCCGGAGCAGTACTTC. The chain combines TRBV5-4 with TRBJ2-7; D call uncertain. This CDR3 contains 11 residues. V lost 4 bases, J lost 7 bases, and 9 bases lay in between. Germline V gene sequence: CDR1 SGHNT, CDR2 YYREEE (reference sequence). The entire variable domain, with the rest obtained from reference TRBV5-4 and TRBJ2-7, is as follows: ETGVTQSPTHLIKTRGQQVTLRCSSQSGHNTVSWYQQALGQGPQFIFQYYREEENGRGNFPPRFSGLQFPNYSSELNVNALELDDSALYLCASSHGPEQYFGPGTRLTVT.

V and J are TRBV7-2 and TRBJ1-1; D might be TRBD1 (5 bases). This CDR3 region has 14 residues. CDR1 is SGHTA and CDR2 is FQGNSA in the germline V gene. The V gene lost 6 bases and the J gene lost 2 bases, with 13 bases spanning the gap. CDR3 bases: TGTGCCAGCAGGAGACAGAACACAAACACTGAAGCTTTCTTT. This codes for CASRRQNTNTEAFF.

This clone is a singleton in its sample. The chain is built from TRBV4-2 and TRBJ1-1; D is undetermined. The CDR3 spans 12 residues. Germline loops: CDR1 LGHNA, CDR2 YNFKEQ. The V end lost 3 bases, the J end lost 5 bases, and 7 bases lay between the germline ends. The CDR3 coding sequence is TGTGCCAGCAGCCAGGCCCAAACTGAAGCTTTCTTT. This codes for CASSQAQTEAFF.

This chain connects TRBV6-5 to TRBJ1-2; D possibly corresponds to TRBD1 (5 bases). Germline lookup yields CDR1 MNHEY and CDR2 SVGAGI. Between the trimmed V and J ends, which lost 6 bases and 1 base, there was a span of 9 bases. This CDR3 is built from 13 residues. CDR3 loop: CASRWDGNYGYTF. DNA for the CDR3: TGTGCCAGCAGGTGGGACGGTAACTATGGCTACACCTTC.

The rearrangement joins TRBV12-3 or TRBV12-4 to TRBJ1-5, with no clear D. V lost 6 bases and J 7 bases, leaving 10 bases between the germline ends. The CDR3 length is 12 residues. CDR3 coding DNA: TGTGCCAGCAGCCCTCGAGCCCAGCCCCAGCATTTT. Protein: CASSPRAQPQHF.

V usage is TRBV13 and J usage is TRBJ1-4, with D tentatively TRBD1 (5 bases). From germline, CDR1 is PRHDT and CDR2 FYEKMQ (reference sequence). The ends were cut back, 2 bases at V and 2 bases at J, with 6 bases in the middle. The CDR3 extends over 14 amino acids. The CDR3 region has the DNA TGTGCCAGCAGCTTACGGGGGACTAATGAAAAACTGTTTTTT. It codes for CASSLRGTNEKLFF. The full variable domain, rest sourced from reference TRBV13 and TRBJ1-4, is AAGVIQSPRHLIKEKRETATLKCYPIPRHDTVYWYQQGPGQDPQFLISFYEKMQSDKGSIPDRFSAQQFSDYHSELNMSSLELGDSALYFCASSLRGTNEKLFFGSGTQLSVL.